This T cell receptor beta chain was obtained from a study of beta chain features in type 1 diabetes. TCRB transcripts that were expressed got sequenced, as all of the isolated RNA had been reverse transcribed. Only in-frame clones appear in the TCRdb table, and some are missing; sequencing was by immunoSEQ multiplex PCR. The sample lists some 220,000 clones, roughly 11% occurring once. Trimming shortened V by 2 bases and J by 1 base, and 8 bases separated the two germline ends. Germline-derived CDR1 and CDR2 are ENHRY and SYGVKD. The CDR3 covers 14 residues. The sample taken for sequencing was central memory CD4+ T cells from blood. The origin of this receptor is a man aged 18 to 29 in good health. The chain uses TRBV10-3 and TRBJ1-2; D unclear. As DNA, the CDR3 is TGTGCCATCAGTGAGGTCGGCAGTAACTATGGCTACACCTTC. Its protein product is CAISEVGSNYGYTF.